Below are 14 T cell receptor beta chains sequenced from a single sample in a study of blood T cells in healthy people across ages. The authors ran a second PCR of about 7 to 11 cycles using a sample-barcoded 5' primer and a J-beta primer mix. TCRdb independently ran MiXCR on the 5' RACE reads; one entry per CDR3 protein. The sample yields 550,000 to 800,000 distinct CDR3 sequences, around 21% seen once. The sequenced sample consisted of blood. These receptors all come from a man aged 70 or older in good health.

This clonotype was detected only a few times. V usage is TRBV9 and J usage is TRBJ2-5; 9 bases match TRBD1. The DNA end lines up better with TRBJ2-7; the J call may be wrong. The CDR3 sequence is 14 residues long. CDR1 is SGDLS, CDR2 YYNGEE, per germline. The CDR3 spells CASSSTGGRYEQYF. The CDR3 DNA sequence: TGTGCCAGCAGCTCCACAGGGGGCAGGTACGAGCAGTACTTC.

The gene calls are TRBV9 and TRBJ1-3; 7 nucleotides match TRBD1. The CDR3 covers 17 residues. After removal of 1 base from V and 0 bases from J, the junction contained 7 bases not matched to a gene. Germline CDR1 and CDR2: SGDLS and YYNGEE. CDR3: CASSVTGQRFSGNTIYF. Written as DNA, the CDR3 is TGTGCCAGCAGCGTAACGGGACAGCGGTTCTCTGGAAACACCATATATTTT.

Only a few counts were recorded for this clonotype. This chain links TRBV5-1 with TRBJ2-5, with 15 bases lining up with TRBD2. The J call may be wrong; the DNA end is better matched by TRBJ2-7. Germline assignment: CDR1 SGHRS and CDR2 YFSETQ. This CDR3 contains 16 residues. The CDR3 DNA reads TGCGCCAGCAGCTTGGTGGGACTAGCGGGAGGACTCGAGCAGTACTTC. This sequence encodes CASSLVGLAGGLEQYF.

The rearrangement joins TRBV12-3 or TRBV12-4 to TRBJ2-5; 10 bases agree with TRBD1. Trimming removed 6 bases from V and 5 bases from J; junction bases left unmatched: 21. The length of the CDR3 is 19 residues. The CDR3 bases are TGTGCCAGCAGCCCCCAGGACAGGGGGTTAGTGTCCGTTCGGGAGACCCAGTACTTC. Translated, it gives CASSPQDRGLVSVRETQYF.

V and J are TRBV12-3 or TRBV12-4 and TRBJ2-5, with 12 bases matching TRBD2. The CDR3 has 18 amino acids. Losses at the gene ends were 4 bases for V and 0 bases for J; bases not matched to a gene: 9. Written as DNA, the CDR3 is TGTGCCAGCAGTTCAACCGGGACTAGCGGGTTGTACCAAGAGACCCAGTACTTC. It translates to CASSSTGTSGLYQETQYF.

The rearrangement links TRBV29-1 to TRBJ2-2; D is ambiguous. CDR1 is SQVTM and CDR2 is ANQGSEA in the germline V gene. The CDR3 has 14 residues. V lost 4 bases and J 0 bases, leaving 9 bases between the germline ends. CDR3 region: CSVVSHPNTGELFF. The CDR3 DNA sequence: TGCAGCGTTGTGTCACACCCGAACACCGGGGAGCTGTTTTTT.

This clonotype has just a few counts. The chain links TRBV18 to TRBJ2-5; perhaps D is TRBD1 or TRBD2 (5 bases each). The J call is in doubt because the DNA end fits TRBJ2-1 better. The CDR3 is made up of 13 amino acids. Per the germline V gene, CDR1 is KGHSH and CDR2 is LQKENI. CDR3: CASSPTGASEQFF. CDR3 bases: TGTGCCAGCTCACCAACCGGGGCCAGTGAGCAGTTCTTC.

The chain employs TRBV4-1 and TRBJ2-1; perhaps TRBD2 as D (5 bases). V lost 0 bases, J lost 8 bases, and 8 bases lay in between. The CDR3 loop spans 13 amino acids. In germline, CDR1 is MGHRA, CDR2 YSYEKL. DNA for the CDR3: TGCGCCAGCAGCCAAGACCTAGCCGATGAGCAGTTCTTC. It codes for CASSQDLADEQFF.

V is TRBV27 and J is TRBJ1-1; D call uncertain. This CDR3 has 14 residues. V was cut by 3 bases and J by 5 bases, with 13 bases left in between. Germline values: CDR1 MNHEY, CDR2 SMNVEV (reference sequence). CDR3 DNA sequence: TGTGCCAGCAGTTTGGGAGTGTCCGGGACTGAAGCTTTCTTT. Residues: CASSLGVSGTEAFF.

The V gene is TRBV7-3, the J gene TRBJ1-1; 8 bases match TRBD1. Germline CDR1 and CDR2: SGHTA and FQGTGA. V shed 2 bases, J shed 11 bases, and the junction held 7 bases outside the gene matches. The CDR3 runs 13 residues. The CDR3 protein is CASSLDRGQDAFF. The CDR3 DNA follows: TGTGCCAGCAGCTTAGACAGGGGTCAAGACGCTTTCTTT.

The chain carries TRBV30 and TRBJ2-1; D remains ambiguous. With 6 bases removed from V and 4 bases from J, the gap between germline ends came to 22 bases. The CDR3 has 16 amino acids. The germline CDR1 and CDR2 sequences are GTSNPN and SVGIG (reference sequence). CDR3 in DNA: TGTGCCTGTGAGGCCGCAGGTCACGCAAAATACAATGAGCAGTTCTTC. Protein product: CACEAAGHAKYNEQFF.

There are many counts of this clonotype. This chain connects TRBV7-9 to TRBJ1-2; D remains ambiguous. V was pared by 1 base and J by 2 bases, with 8 bases between. This CDR3 is built from 14 residues. Germline V lookup: CDR1 SEHNR, CDR2 FQNEAQ (reference sequence). CDR3 sequence reads: CASSLGSGNYGYTF. The CDR3 coding sequence is TGTGCCAGCAGCTTAGGCTCGGGAAACTATGGCTACACCTTC.

This clonotype was seen more than once but under ten times. The rearrangement uses TRBV28 and TRBJ2-5, with 11 bases fitting TRBD2. The J call could be wrong; TRBJ2-1 is a better fit for the DNA end. Germline V gene sequence: CDR1 MDHEN, CDR2 SYDVKM. This CDR3 region has 14 residues. The CDR3 here is CASSLPSGRNEQFF. The CDR3 DNA is TGTGCCAGCAGTTTACCTAGCGGGAGGAATGAGCAGTTCTTC.

The chain uses TRBV12-3 or TRBV12-4 and TRBJ2-1; 7 nucleotides match TRBD2. The CDR3 is made up of 15 amino acids. V trimming: 1 base; J trimming: 7 bases; junction bases outside the gene matches: 7. The chain's CDR3 is CASSLVLAPPNEQFF. The CDR3 DNA reads TGTGCCAGCAGTTTAGTACTAGCGCCTCCAAATGAGCAGTTCTTC.